Sequencing of this T cell receptor (beta chain) was carried out in a study of blood T cell repertoires in COVID-19. Study in general: Collection of acute and convalescent COVID-19 samples took place in the United States, Italy and Spain. In each case, the material was cDNA or gDNA derived from T cells, B-cell-depleted T cells, or PBMCs.

Only one count was recorded for this clone. CDR1 WNHNN and CDR2 SYGVQD come from the germline V gene (reference sequence). This CDR3 spans 17 amino acids. V dropped 4 bases and J dropped 0; count of bases not matched to a gene: 7. Original processing notes: Reference gene primer amplification gave estimated nucleated cell counts. The assay was immunoSEQ multiplex PCR, and TCRdb's table has in-frame clones only and misses some. V and J calls plus clone size are reproduced from that table; the DNA served to infer D and trimming. The sample yields about 98,000 clones, around nine tenths seen once. The receptor was derived from a man aged 45-65 years with active or convalescent COVID-19. The chain combines TRBV10-1 with TRBJ2-2; 8 bases match TRBD1. Sequenced sample: peripheral blood. CDR3 residues: CASSGGRTGPNTGELFF. The CDR3 DNA reads as TGCGCCAGCAGTGGAGGGAGGACAGGGCCGAACACCGGGGAGCTGTTTTTT.